This paragraph reports one T cell receptor beta chain. What it binds is unknown. Collection occurred without any documented infections or immune events in donors. There are 12 residues in the CDR3. CDR1 and CDR2 (germline): MNHEY, SVGAGI. V was clipped by 5 bases and J by 1 base, with 2 bases between them. This entry belongs to a study of identifying expanded T cells in peripheral blood. Findings and caveats of the study: Clone count variance between roughly 2-week samples rose with total template count. Technical replicates showed about 1.2 changed clones; two weeks roughly 16; four weeks 19.

Assay: immunoSEQ multiplex PCR; the TCRdb copy retains only in-frame clones and omits some. The sample shows roughly 78,000 clones, approximately 87% of them seen only once. The chain combines TRBV6-5 with TRBJ2-2; no clear D. Sequencing was carried out using blood. The TCR comes from a person between 18 and 75 years old in good health. The CDR3 is CASSLNTGELFF. The CDR3 coding sequence is TGTGCCAGCAGTCTGAACACCGGGGAGCTGTTTTTT.